This T cell receptor (beta chain) is from a study of CD8 T cells in ankylosing spondylitis. TCRdb independently ran MiXCR on the 5' RACE reads; one entry per CDR3 protein. The sample holds some 140,000 distinct CDR3 sequences, more than 7% seen once. Trimming shortened V by 5 bases and J by 4 bases, and 9 bases separated the two germline ends. The length of the CDR3 is 14 residues. Germline loops: CDR1 SGHTA, CDR2 FQGNSA. Study conclusions and caveats: A motif of under 10 highly homologous TCR beta variants was seen as apparently characteristic of ankylosing spondylitis blood.

This clonotype was picked up a small number of times. Its antigen is unidentified. Sequencing was performed on synovial fluid, either unsorted or a sorted T cell fraction (not recorded which). The TCR sequence derives from a male donor with ankylosing spondylitis. V is TRBV7-2 and J is TRBJ2-6, with unresolved D. CDR3 sequence (DNA): TGTGCCAGCAGCCCCCAAGCCGGGGCCAACGTCCTGACTTTC. Translated, it gives CASSPQAGANVLTF. Looking up the rest from reference TRBV7-2 and TRBJ2-6 gives the full variable domain: GAGVSQSPSNKVTEKGKDVELRCDPISGHTALYWYRQSLGQGLEFLIYFQGNSAPDKSGLPSDRFSAERTGGSVSTLTIQRTQQEDSAVYLCASSPQAGANVLTFGAGSRLTVL.